The next 9 T cell receptor beta chains were all read from a single sample in a study of Graves' ophthalmopathy and Graves' hyperthyroidism. The authors amplified TCR beta CDR3 regions, and they did so from RNA transcripts for repertoire sequencing. Scientists carried out first-round RT-PCR using HTBI primers and then a second-round multiplex PCR. Using its own MiXCR run on the multiplex PCR reads, TCRdb lists one record per CDR3 protein. The sample consists of about 660,000 distinct CDR3 sequences, more than 40% of them appearing once. The sequencing input was peripheral blood. The receptor set was obtained from an adult man with Graves' ophthalmopathy.

Ten or more counts support this clonotype. This sequence joins TRBV20-1 and TRBJ1-5, with TRBD1 matching 8 bases. V trimming: 6 bases; J trimming: 4 bases; junction bases outside the gene matches: 5. CDR1 is DFQATT and CDR2 is SNEGSKA in the germline V gene (reference sequence). This CDR3 spans 13 amino acids. CDR3 protein: CSAAGQVNQPQHF. The CDR3 DNA reads TGCAGTGCGGCGGGACAGGTGAATCAGCCCCAGCATTTT.

This clonotype was seen repeatedly, ten times or more. The V gene is TRBV2, the J gene TRBJ2-2; 7 bases match TRBD1. Germline V lookup: CDR1 SNHLY, CDR2 FYNNEI. The CDR3 spans 16 residues. The ends lost 6 bases at V and 2 bases at J; junction bases unmatched: 9. Written as DNA, the CDR3 is TGTGCCAGCAGGGAAAAGACAGGGTTAAACACCGGGGAGCTGTTTTTT. This gives the protein CASREKTGLNTGELFF.

The rearrangement uses TRBV7-2 and TRBJ2-7; D is unclear. V was clipped by 7 bases and J by 3 bases, with 16 bases between them. CDR3 length equals 14 residues. Germline CDR1 SGHTA, CDR2 FQGNSA. For the CDR3, the DNA is TGTGCCAGCACCCTTTCTGCTGGCATCTACGAGCAGTACTTC. Encoded protein: CASTLSAGIYEQYF.

In this sample, this clonotype turned up a few times. The rearrangement uses TRBV7-2 and TRBJ2-2, with D hard to call. V was pared by 6 bases and J by 4 bases, with 12 bases between. Germline CDR1 SGHTA, CDR2 FQGNSA. This CDR3 has 14 amino acids. Written as DNA, the CDR3 is TGTGCCAGCAGTAGAATACGTGGCACCGGGGAGCTGTTTTTT. Translating gives CASSRIRGTGELFF.

The table lists this clonotype with a few counts. The chain links TRBV6-5 to TRBJ1-6; a weak D match, TRBD1 (5 bases). V lost 8 bases and J 4 bases, leaving 12 bases between the germline ends. Per germline, CDR1 MNHEY and CDR2 SVGAGI. CDR3 length: 14 residues. Written as DNA, the CDR3 is TGTGCCAGCGGAAACGACAGATATAATTCACCCCTCCACTTT. Translation gives CASGNDRYNSPLHF.

This clonotype was picked up a small number of times. The chain recombines TRBV13 with TRBJ1-4, with D perhaps matching TRBD1 (6 bases). The V end was cut by 5 bases, the J end by 3 bases, with 13 bases between. The CDR3 is 15 amino acids. CDR1 is PRHDT, CDR2 FYEKMQ, per germline (reference sequence). In DNA, the CDR3 is TGTGCCAGCAGCCTGGCCCCAGGGGCTAATGAAAAACTGTTTTTT. Its protein is CASSLAPGANEKLFF.

V usage is TRBV19 and J usage is TRBJ2-2; 8 bases match TRBD2. Germline V CDR1 and CDR2: LNHDA, SQIVND (reference sequence). CDR3 length: 15 amino acids. J lost 7 bases, V lost 3 bases, and 7 bases had no gene match. The chain's CDR3 is CASSMDGGAFGELFF. DNA of the CDR3: TGTGCCAGTAGTATGGACGGGGGGGCCTTCGGGGAGCTGTTTTTT.

Comment on this clonotype: A read error may produce the germline difference seen at one junction end. The genes are TRBV20-1 and TRBJ2-5; TRBD2 matches at 9 bases. The V gene's germline CDR1 is DFQATT and CDR2 SNEGSKA (reference sequence). The length of the CDR3 is 11 residues. CDR3 sequence (DNA): TGCAGTGCTAGAGATGGCGGGGGGGCCAACTTC. This encodes CSARDGGGANF.

This clonotype was counted between two and nine times. The rearrangement joins TRBV27 to TRBJ1-5, with a possible D match to TRBD1 (5 bases). Trimming removed 2 bases at V and 7 bases at J, with 18 bases between. CDR1 MNHEY and CDR2 SMNVEV come from the germline V gene (reference sequence). This CDR3 has 16 residues. In nucleotides, the CDR3 is TGTGCCAGCAGTTTACGCGCTGGGGCAGGAGGGCAGCCCCAGCATTTT. This codes for CASSLRAGAGGQPQHF.